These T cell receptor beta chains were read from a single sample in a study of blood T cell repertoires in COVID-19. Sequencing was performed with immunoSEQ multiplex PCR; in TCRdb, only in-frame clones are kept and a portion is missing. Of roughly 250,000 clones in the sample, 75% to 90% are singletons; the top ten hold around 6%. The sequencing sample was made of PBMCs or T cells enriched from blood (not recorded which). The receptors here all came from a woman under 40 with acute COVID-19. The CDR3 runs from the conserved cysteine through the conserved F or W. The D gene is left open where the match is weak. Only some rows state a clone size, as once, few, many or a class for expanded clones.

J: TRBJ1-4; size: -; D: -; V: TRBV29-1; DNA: TGCAGCGTTACTGGACTAAAAGGAGGTGAAAAACTGTTTTTT; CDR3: CSVTGLKGGEKLFF
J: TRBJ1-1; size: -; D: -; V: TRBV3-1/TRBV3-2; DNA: TGTGCCAGCAGCCAAGATCTTAGGAGGATGGAAACTGAAGCTTTCTTT; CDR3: CASSQDLRRMETEAFF
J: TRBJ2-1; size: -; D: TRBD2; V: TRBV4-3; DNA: TGCGCCAGCAGCCAAGATGCTAGCGGGAACTACAATGAGCAGTTCTTC; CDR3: CASSQDASGNYNEQFF
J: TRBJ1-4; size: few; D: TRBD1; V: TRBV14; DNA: TGTGCCAGCAGCCAACGAACCGGGACAGGGGGTGAAAAACTGTTTTTT; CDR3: CASSQRTGTGGEKLFF
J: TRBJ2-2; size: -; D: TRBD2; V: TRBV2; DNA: TGTGCCAGCAGGGACGAGGGACTAGCGGGAGTTACCGGGGAGCTGTTTTTT; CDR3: CASRDEGLAGVTGELFF
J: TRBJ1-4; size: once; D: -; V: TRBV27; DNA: TGTGCCAGCAGTTTGTGGCAGGGCGATGAAAAACTGTTTTTT; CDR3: CASSLWQGDEKLFF
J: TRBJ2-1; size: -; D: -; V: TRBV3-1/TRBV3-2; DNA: TGTGCCAGCAGCCAAGGGGGACTCGGGGCAACCCCTCGATACAATGAGCAGTTCTTC; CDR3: CASSQGGLGATPRYNEQFF
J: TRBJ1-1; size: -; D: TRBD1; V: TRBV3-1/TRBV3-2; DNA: TGTGCCAGCAGCCAAGACGGACAGGGGCTTGGTAGGTACACTGAAGCTTTCTTT; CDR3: CASSQDGQGLGRYTEAFF
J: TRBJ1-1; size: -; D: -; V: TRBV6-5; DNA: TGTGCCAGCCGGGAGGGGGGTCGGGGGAACACTGAAGCTTTCTTT; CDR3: CASREGGRGNTEAFF
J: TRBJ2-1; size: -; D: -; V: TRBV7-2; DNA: TGTGCCAGCAGCTTTGGAGACAATGAGCAGTTCTTC; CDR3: CASSFGDNEQFF
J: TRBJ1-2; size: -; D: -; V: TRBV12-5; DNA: TGTGCTAGTGGTTTGGGCGACAGGATTTATGGCTACACCTTC; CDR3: CASGLGDRIYGYTF
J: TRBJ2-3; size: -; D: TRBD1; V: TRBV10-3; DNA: TGTGCCATCAGTGAAGTCAGGGGGCGCACAGATACGCAGTATTTT; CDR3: CAISEVRGRTDTQYF
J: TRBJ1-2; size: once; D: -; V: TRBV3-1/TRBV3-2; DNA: TGTGCCAGCAGGGTGACAGGTTCCATGCTTGGGGGCTACACCTTC; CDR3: CASRVTGSMLGGYTF
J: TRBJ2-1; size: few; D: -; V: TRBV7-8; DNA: TGTGCCAGCAGCTTAGCTCCGCGGAGCCGGGGGAATGAGCAGTTCTTC; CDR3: CASSLAPRSRGNEQFF
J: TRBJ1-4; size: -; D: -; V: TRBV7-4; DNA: TGTGCCAGCAGCTTCTGGGCCACTAATGAAAAACTGTTTTTT; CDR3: CASSFWATNEKLFF
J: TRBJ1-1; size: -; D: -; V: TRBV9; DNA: TGTGCCAGCGGCGACCTTCTGCGTAACACTGAAGCTTTCTTT; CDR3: CASGDLLRNTEAFF
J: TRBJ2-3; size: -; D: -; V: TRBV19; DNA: TGTGCCAGTAGTCAGATTAGCACAGATACGCAGTATTTT; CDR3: CASSQISTDTQYF
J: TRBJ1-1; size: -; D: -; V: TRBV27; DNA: TGTGCCAGCAGTTCCCTCCCCTGGGACACCATGAACACTGAAGCTTTCTTT; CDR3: CASSSLPWDTMNTEAFF
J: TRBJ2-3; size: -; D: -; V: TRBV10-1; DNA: TGCGCCAGCAGCAGGGGCGCCGGTGGAGGTACGCAGTATTTT; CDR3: CASSRGAGGGTQYF
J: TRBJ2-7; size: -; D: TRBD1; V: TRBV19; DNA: TGTGCCAGTAGTCCGAGAAGGACAGGGGTGCACTACGAGCAGTACTTC; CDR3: CASSPRRTGVHYEQYF
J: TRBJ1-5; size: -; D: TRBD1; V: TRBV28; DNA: TGTGCCAGCAGCCTGACAGGGCTAAATCAGCCCCAGCATTTT; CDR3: CASSLTGLNQPQHF
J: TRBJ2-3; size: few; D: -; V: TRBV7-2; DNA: TGTGCCAGCAGCTTAGACTTAGCCACAGATACGCAGTATTTT; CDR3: CASSLDLATDTQYF
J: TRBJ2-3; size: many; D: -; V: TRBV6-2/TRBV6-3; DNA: TGTGCCAGCAGTCTGACAGAGACAGATACGCAGTATTTT; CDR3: CASSLTETDTQYF
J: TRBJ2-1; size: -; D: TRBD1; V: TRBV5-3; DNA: TGTGCCAGAAGCTTCGACAGGGTGAGCAATGAGCAGTTCTTC; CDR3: CARSFDRVSNEQFF
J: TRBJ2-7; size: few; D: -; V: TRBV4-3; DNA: TGCGCCAGCAGCCAAGATCTCAGTTACGAGCAGTACTTC; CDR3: CASSQDLSYEQYF
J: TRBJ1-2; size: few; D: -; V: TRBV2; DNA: TGTGCCAGCCCGAACGGGGGGCTTATCGGCTACACCTTC; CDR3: CASPNGGLIGYTF
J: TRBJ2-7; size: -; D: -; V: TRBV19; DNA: TGTGCCAGTAGTATAGCCGGCAGGGAATCCTACGAGCAGTACTTC; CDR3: CASSIAGRESYEQYF
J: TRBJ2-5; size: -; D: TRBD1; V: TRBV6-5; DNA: TGTGCCAGCAGTTGGGGGACAGGGTCTCAAGAGACCCAGTACTTC; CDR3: CASSWGTGSQETQYF
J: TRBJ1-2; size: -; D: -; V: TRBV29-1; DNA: TGCAGAGTGGGGGCAGACTATGGCTACACCTTC; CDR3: CRVGADYGYTF
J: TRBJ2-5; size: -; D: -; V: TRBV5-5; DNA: TGTGCCAGCAGCTCGGTGGGACTCCAACGAGAGACCCAGTACTTC; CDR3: CASSSVGLQRETQYF
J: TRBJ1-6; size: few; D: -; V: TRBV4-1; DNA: TGCGCCAGCAGCCAAGATATCGGGGGGTCTCGTTCACCCCTCCACTTT; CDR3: CASSQDIGGSRSPLHF
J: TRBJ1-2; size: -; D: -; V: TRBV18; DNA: TGTGCCAGCTCACCAGGGGGCAATGGCTACACCTTC; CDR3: CASSPGGNGYTF
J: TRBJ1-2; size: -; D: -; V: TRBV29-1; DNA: TGCAGCGTTGAATTCGGCGGAGGGAATGGCTACACCTTC; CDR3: CSVEFGGGNGYTF